The 11 T cell receptor beta chains listed next were all sequenced from one sample in a study of blood T cell repertoires in COVID-19 (dated by TCRdb to the early 2020s). Libraries were made using the immunoSEQ multiplex PCR assay. TCRdb took over this immuneACCESS table, retaining in-frame rearrangements with V and J assigned. Such tables are incomplete; in checked studies, under half of the missing clones stem from an unresolved V gene, and the remainder is unexplained. The sample table contains under 250,000 clones; only one count was recorded for roughly 83% of them. The ten largest make up about 27% of the sample. Sequencing was done on a sample of peripheral blood. The receptor set was obtained from a middle-aged man with acute or convalescent COVID-19.

The chain joins TRBV4-1 to TRBJ1-6; D remains ambiguous. V was pared by 5 bases and J by 5 bases, with 19 bases between. The germline V gene encodes CDR1 MGHRA and CDR2 YSYEKL. This CDR3 is built from 17 residues. The CDR3 is CASSDPGAVFNNSPLHF. Written as DNA, the CDR3 is TGCGCCAGCAGCGACCCCGGAGCAGTTTTTAATAATTCACCCCTCCACTTT.

The chain couples TRBV13 to TRBJ2-1; TRBD2 is a possible D gene (5 bases). CDR1 and CDR2 (germline): PRHDT, FYEKMQ (reference sequence). V was pared by 1 base and J by 12 bases, with 16 bases between. This CDR3 comprises 14 residues. The CDR3 bases are TGTGCCAGCAGCTTAGAAGGTGCACCCGGAGGGCAGTTCTTC. This sequence encodes CASSLEGAPGGQFF.

V usage is TRBV24-1 and J usage is TRBJ2-7; 9 bases match TRBD1. V lost 9 bases and J lost 3; bases outside the gene matches: 14. The germline V gene has CDR1 KGHDR and CDR2 SFDVKD. There are 16 residues in the CDR3. CDR3 protein: CATPRYRDRVVYEQYF. As DNA, the CDR3 is TGTGCCACCCCCCGGTACCGGGACAGGGTAGTCTACGAGCAGTACTTC.

The rearrangement links TRBV18 to TRBJ1-5; no reliable D call. CDR3 size: 14 residues. CDR1 and CDR2 from the germline V gene are KGHSH and LQKENI. V gave up 1 base and J gave up 5 bases, with 9 bases separating them. CDR3: CASSPRWADQPQHF. CDR3 sequence (DNA): TGTGCCAGCTCACCACGATGGGCTGATCAGCCCCAGCATTTT.

V gene TRBV2 combines with J gene TRBJ1-4; 11 bases fit TRBD1. J was trimmed by 5 bases and V by 5 bases; bases with no gene match: 1. The germline CDR1 and CDR2 sequences are SNHLY and FYNNEI. This CDR3 has 14 amino acids. The CDR3 DNA follows: TGTGCCAGCAGTCGGGACAGGGGGAATGAAAAACTGTTTTTT. Protein: CASSRDRGNEKLFF.

V is TRBV7-8 and J is TRBJ1-1; D is perhaps TRBD1 (5 bases). Trimming cost V 7 bases and J 5 bases, with 17 bases left between them. Germline CDR1 SGHVS, CDR2 FQNEAQ. This CDR3 has 14 amino acids. This CDR3 is CASITDRGNTEAFF. In DNA form, the CDR3 reads TGTGCCAGCATCACCGACCGGGGGAATACTGAAGCTTTCTTT.

The chain couples TRBV3-1 (or the pseudogene TRBV3-2) to TRBJ2-3; 8 nucleotides line up with TRBD2. Germline trimming cut 4 bases from V and 5 bases from J; bases unmatched to any gene: 8. The CDR3 covers 15 residues. Germline V CDR1 and CDR2: LGHDT, YNNKEL (reference sequence). The CDR3 DNA reads TGTGCCAGCAGCCCCGGGGTAGCGGGACGAGATACGCAGTATTTT. This gives the protein CASSPGVAGRDTQYF.

The chain recombines TRBV6-1 with TRBJ2-1; D is perhaps TRBD2 (6 bases). Trimming pared 0 bases from V and 10 bases from J, leaving 13 bases between. The V gene's germline CDR1 is MNHNS and CDR2 SASEGT. The CDR3 totals 14 residues. This CDR3 is CASSEALAPREQFF. In nucleotides, the CDR3 is TGTGCCAGCAGTGAAGCGCTAGCGCCAAGGGAGCAGTTCTTC.

This clone was counted once. This rearrangement joins TRBV7-2 to TRBJ2-1; TRBD2 agrees at 8 bases. The CDR3 runs to 12 residues. V trimming: 5 bases; J trimming: 9 bases; junction bases outside the gene matches: 3. Germline lookup yields CDR1 SGHTA and CDR2 FQGNSA. This CDR3 is CASSLLAGEQFF. Here the CDR3 DNA reads TGTGCCAGCAGCCTCCTAGCGGGTGAGCAGTTCTTC.

V is TRBV5-1 and J is TRBJ2-2; 9 nucleotides line up with TRBD1. CDR1 and CDR2 from the germline V gene are SGHRS and YFSETQ. Trimming at V came to 6 bases and at J to 5 bases, leaving 5 bases not matched to a gene. The CDR3 is 14 residues long. The DNA of the CDR3 is TGCGCCAGCACGGAACAGGGGGCGACCGGGGAGCTGTTTTTT. This sequence encodes CASTEQGATGELFF.

This rearrangement joins TRBV5-4 to TRBJ2-1; D is ambiguous. Trimming cost V 2 bases and J 0 bases, with 12 bases left between them. The germline V gene has CDR1 SGHNT and CDR2 YYREEE (reference sequence). The CDR3 consists of 16 residues. CDR3 region: CASSFGDGASYNEQFF. The DNA for the CDR3 is TGTGCCAGCAGCTTCGGTGACGGAGCCTCCTACAATGAGCAGTTCTTC.